This T cell receptor (beta chain) was found in a study of cytomegalovirus exposure and HLA in healthy donors. Overall study findings and caveats: In vitro assays verified that a few CMV-associated chains recognized CMV antigens specifically. The study flagged about 150 TCR beta chains as cytomegalovirus-associated. Within the 120 or so validation repertoires, first-cohort TCR clusters tended to co-occur, according to a later analysis.

From the 120-subject validation cohort, which was separate from the approximately 670-subject first cohort, the donors were drawn. To note about this clone: Its antigen is not known.

Here immunoSEQ multiplex PCR was the method, and the copy in TCRdb shows in-frame clones only, minus some. Here the sample spans 59,000 or so clones, roughly nine tenths being singletons. The sequencing input was PBMCs. This clonotype was obtained from a woman in her late teens or twenties in good health and CMV-seronegative.

The CDR3 is CASSPSAGHYEQYF. For the CDR3, the DNA is TGTGCCAGCAGCCCCAGCGCAGGACACTACGAGCAGTACTTC. The chain carries TRBV13 and TRBJ2-7, with a possible D match to TRBD1 (5 bases). V was cut by 5 bases and J by 3 bases, with 14 bases left in between. CDR3 length: 14 amino acids. CDR1 PRHDT and CDR2 FYEKMQ come from the germline V gene (reference sequence). Drawing the rest from reference TRBV13 and TRBJ2-7, the complete variable domain is AAGVIQSPRHLIKEKRETATLKCYPIPRHDTVYWYQQGPGQDPQFLISFYEKMQSDKGSIPDRFSAQQFSDYHSELNMSSLELGDSALYFCASSPSAGHYEQYFGPGTRLTVT.